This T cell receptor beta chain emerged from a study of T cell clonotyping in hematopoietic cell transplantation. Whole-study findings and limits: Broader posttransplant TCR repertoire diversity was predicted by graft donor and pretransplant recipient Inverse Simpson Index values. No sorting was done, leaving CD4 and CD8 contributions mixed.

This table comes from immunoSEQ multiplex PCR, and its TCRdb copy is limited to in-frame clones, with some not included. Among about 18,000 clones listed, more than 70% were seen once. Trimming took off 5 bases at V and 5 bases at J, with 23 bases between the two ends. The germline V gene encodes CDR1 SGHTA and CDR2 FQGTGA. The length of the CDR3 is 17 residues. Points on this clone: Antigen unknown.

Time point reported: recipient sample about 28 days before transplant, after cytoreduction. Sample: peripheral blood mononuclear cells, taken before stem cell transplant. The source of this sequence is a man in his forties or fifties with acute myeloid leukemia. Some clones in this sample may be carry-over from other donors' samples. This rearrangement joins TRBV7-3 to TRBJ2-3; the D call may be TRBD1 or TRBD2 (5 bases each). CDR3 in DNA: TGTGCCAGCAGCCCATCCCGGGACGACTACGCCGGAGATACGCAGTATTTT. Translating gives CASSPSRDDYAGDTQYF.